Only a few counts were recorded for the clone carrying this TCR beta chain. This specimen comes from a study of cytomegalovirus exposure and HLA in healthy donors. As for the study in general: There were just under 400 genotyped donors. Of these, roughly 82% fell in the genetic ancestry cluster associated with self-reported Caucasian donors.

The PCR employed 60 Vbeta primers together with 13 Jbeta primers. Only in-frame clones appear in the TCRdb table, and some are missing; sequencing was by immunoSEQ multiplex PCR. The sample lists around 110,000 clones, about 61% occurring once. Germline V CDR1 and CDR2: SGHTA, FQGNSA. Trimming shortened V by 1 base and J by 4 bases, and 7 bases separated the two germline ends. The CDR3 loop spans 13 amino acids. Sequencing was done on a sample of PBMCs. The rearrangement links TRBV7-2 to TRBJ1-2; maybe TRBD1 (6 bases). The receptor's source is a woman under 40 in good health and CMV-seronegative. Here the CDR3 reads CASSLGTAYGYTF. As DNA, the CDR3 is TGTGCCAGCAGCTTAGGGACAGCCTATGGCTACACCTTC.